This T cell receptor beta chain originates from a study of T cell responses to AZD1222 COVID-19 vaccine. Overall study results and limits: Donors were mostly white British, more females; clonal diversity possibly underestimated. Among AZD1222 vaccinees, only five to seven were seropositive at baseline. CD4 TCRs covered the whole spike, strongest at regions 160-218 and 743-854.

Germline assignment: CDR1 MNHEY and CDR2 SVGEGT. V trimming: 0 bases; J trimming: 7 bases; junction bases outside the gene matches: 11. The CDR3 consists of 18 residues. Combined were second doses at about 4 or about 12 weeks. As regards this clone: Its cognate antigen is unknown.

Repertoires were generated with immunoSEQ multiplex PCR, while TCRdb's copy carries only in-frame clones and drops some. This sample has 150,000 to 200,000 clones, with approximately 90% found just once. Source: peripheral blood, taken 28 days after the second AZD1222 dose. The source is an adult who received the AZD1222 COVID-19 vaccine. The chain uses TRBV6-2 or TRBV6-3 and TRBJ2-1, with 11 bases identical to TRBD1. The CDR3 protein is CASSYSYNGDRGRNEQFF. CDR3 in DNA: TGTGCCAGCAGTTACTCTTACAACGGGGACAGGGGGAGGAATGAGCAGTTCTTC.